This T cell receptor (beta chain) was found in a study of blood T cell repertoires in COVID-19 (dated by TCRdb to the early 2020s). Turning to the overall study: Samples from collaborators originated in the United States, Italy and Spain and spanned both the acute and convalescent phases of COVID-19. Deeply sampled blood TCRbeta repertoires from subjects exposed to, actively infected with, or recovered from COVID-19 were included in the dataset. Where HLA class I and class II types were available, the types were taken from metadata supplied by the sample provider, not from assay-based typing. The repertoires were released in a freely available public database intended as a resource for research on the immune response to SARS-CoV-2. Samples were obtained from the ongoing ImmuneRACE study (first 160 participants) and from over 1,000 subjects provided by 6 global collaborators. A de-identified subject ID, COVID-19 status, age in years and sex were almost always included in the sample metadata. The prospective study material was composed of cDNA or gDNA derived from T cells, B-cell-depleted T cells, or PBMCs. Results the study describes overall, beyond this receptor: The quantity of clinical and demographic metadata differed by source and by participant and was supplied without curation.

With regard to this clone: The specificity of this receptor is unknown. One base away there is no much larger clone; base qualities are not given.

The immunoSEQ Assay, a bias-controlled multiplex PCR, was used to amplify TCRbeta CDR3 regions from genomic DNA. In the original analysis: Nucleated cell counts per sample were estimated from amplification of reference gene primers within the assay. To quantify the absolute abundance of each unique TCRbeta CDR3 rearrangement, sequence reads were collapsed and filtered. For each sample, productive Simpson clonality was calculated by taking the square root of Simpson's diversity index across productive rearrangements. In its TCRdb copy, this immuneACCESS table keeps in-frame sequences only and misses some clones. Where compared with another copy, unresolved V genes explain less than half of these, and the others have no known cause. Clone size and V and J calls were adopted from that table, with D and trimming inferred from the DNA. Recorded for this sample are some 150,000 clones; about 80% of them occurred a single time. 0.5% to 0.65% of the sample belongs to the ten largest clones.

Collaborating institutions collected whole blood in K2EDTA tubes following their own protocols. Collaborator samples were shipped for TCRbeta analysis as frozen whole blood, isolated PBMCs, or DNA extracted from either sample type. V was cut back by 6 bases and J by 9 bases, leaving a gap of 14 bases between them. From its cysteine to its phenylalanine, the CDR3 spans 12 amino acids. The CDR3 DNA has 36 bases and is translated from base 1. The chain joins TRBV12-3 or TRBV12-4 to TRBJ1-1; the D gene cannot be resolved reliably. Material for sequencing was peripheral blood. The sequence was collected from a man between 60 and 70 years old with acute or convalescent COVID-19. The sequenced DNA is TGTGCCAGCAGCCTTCTAGGATCGCAAGCTTTCTTT. Translated, this is CASSLLGSQAFF.